This T cell receptor beta chain was obtained from a study of T-cell memory formation after mild COVID-19. From 5'RACE with constant-segment primers came TCR alpha and TCR beta cDNA libraries that carried sample barcodes and UMIs. TCRdb reprocessed the 5' RACE reads via MiXCR and lists one record per CDR3 protein. The table includes about 180,000 distinct CDR3 sequences, less than 20% detected once. CDR3 length equals 13 residues. V trimming: 1 base; J trimming: 4 bases; junction bases outside the gene matches: 3. Germline lookup yields CDR1 DFQATT and CDR2 SNEGSKA (reference sequence). The sequence was collected from a man aged 18 to 29 who had mild COVID-19 (a few samples of this study predate the infection). Cell type and time point are not known. Sequencing was done on a sample of PBMCs or a T cell subset sorted from them (not recorded which). This chain links TRBV20-1 with TRBJ1-1; 7 positions agree with TRBD1. CDR3 nucleotides: TGCAGTGCTAGAGTCTACAGGGGCACTGAAGCTTTCTTT. It yields the protein CSARVYRGTEAFF.